Listed below are T cell receptor beta chains from one sample, sequenced in a study of T cells expressing NK-cell markers. TCRdb re-called the 5' RACE reads and gives one entry per CDR3 protein, without DNA. The ten most abundant clones cover 20% of a sample with approximately 170,000 distinct CDR3 sequences. The sequencing sample was made of blood T cells: a sorted CD56 or NKG2C T cell subset, CD4+ or CD8+ T cells, or bulk PBMC T cells (not recorded which). The receptors shown here come from a man aged 18-75 years in good health. The CDR3 runs from the conserved cysteine through the conserved F or W.

j_call,v_call,cdr3_length,cdr3_aa
TRBJ1-1,TRBV19,14,CVSSLGRGRTEAFF
TRBJ2-4,TRBV12-1,19,CASSLDRAYLSVNIHIQYF
TRBJ2-5,TRBV5-1,15,CASSSTSGGGETQYF
TRBJ2-5,TRBV27,14,CASSFGGRRETQYF
TRBJ1-6,TRBV19,18,CASSIDGGLDYYNSPLHF
TRBJ1-4,TRBV2,15,CASSARGTTNEKLFF
TRBJ1-2,TRBV29-1,15,CSVVARDSGHYGYTF
TRBJ2-7,TRBV20-1,14,CSASEGLGGYEQYF
TRBJ1-1,TRBV28,12,CASSTINTEAFF
TRBJ2-7,TRBV7-8,17,CASSLGAWDDRPYEQYF
TRBJ1-6,TRBV7-6,14,CASRFSGEISPLHF
TRBJ1-2,TRBV5-4,15,CASSLFGRENYGYTF
TRBJ1-1,TRBV6-6,13,CASIQVRGPEAFF
TRBJ2-3,TRBV19,13,CASSEGGRDTQYF
TRBJ1-1,TRBV12-3/TRBV12-4,15,CASSPITGGGTEAFF
TRBJ2-1,TRBV5-1,17,CASSVTSGGWGSNEQFF
TRBJ1-1,TRBV21-1,18,CASSKADGVGSVNTEAFF
TRBJ2-1,TRBV6-1,15,CASSESKGSYNEQFF
TRBJ1-5,TRBV5-6,13,CASSSRGNQPQHF
TRBJ2-3,TRBV5-5,14,CASSSGDRTDTQYF
TRBJ1-1,TRBV21-1,12,CASSKVVTEAFF
TRBJ2-7,TRBV9,15,CASSVAGGSTYEQYF
TRBJ1-1,TRBV15,18,CATSRDSRRGDMNTEAFF
TRBJ2-7,TRBV6-5,17,CASSYWAPAEGSYEQYF
TRBJ2-2,TRBV7-3,15,CASSIAGGLTGELFF
TRBJ1-2,TRBV20-1,13,CSVISRQVYGYTF
TRBJ1-2,TRBV20-1,15,CSARPGTGAAYGYTF
TRBJ2-4,TRBV19,13,CASSDYTKNIQYF
TRBJ1-3,TRBV7-9,16,CASSSEPGQGMNTIYF
TRBJ2-7,TRBV27,13,CASSGRVVDEQYF
TRBJ2-5,TRBV6-4,16,CASSDHSGGGRETQYF
TRBJ2-3,TRBV7-6,16,CASSSGGQTSTDTQYF